This T cell receptor beta chain was retrieved from a study of T cells in Graves' hyperthyroidism and ophthalmopathy. Broader study findings: Onset of ophthalmopathy came a median around 6.5 months after the model predicted it. Most thyroid clonotypes expanded above 0.001 appeared in blood too. Researchers report that a 13 V-J model separated ophthalmopathy from stable hyperthyroidism.

RNA transcripts were the template for amplifying TCR beta CDR3 regions. Initially, a first-round RT-PCR of the TCR CDR3 employed the HTBI primer set. TCRdb re-called the multiplex PCR reads through MiXCR, storing one row per CDR3 protein. The sample contains over 45,000 distinct CDR3 sequences, 49% of which appear only once. A note on this clonotype: No antigen is known for it.

Ophthalmopathy patients had moderate-to-severe active disease, CAS ≥3, NOSPECS ≥4, and disease duration under 3 months. With 1 base clipped from V and 5 bases from J, the junction kept 5 bases outside the gene matches. The CDR3 covers 16 residues. Germline V lookup: CDR1 SGHTA, CDR2 FQGNSA. Specimen: blood. V usage is TRBV7-2 and J usage is TRBJ2-5; 12 bases are a match to TRBD2. This receptor was identified in a woman aged 25-40 years with Graves' ophthalmopathy. The CDR3 is CASSLVTSGRWETQYF. The CDR3 DNA reads TGTGCCAGCAGCTTAGTGACTAGCGGGAGATGGGAGACCCAGTACTTC.